Below are 2 T cell receptor beta chains sequenced from a single sample in a study of blood T cells in healthy people across ages. It was with a sample-barcoded 5' primer and a J-beta primer mix that a second PCR of about 6 to 12 cycles was run. TCRdb fed the 5' RACE reads into MiXCR, producing one record per CDR3 protein. The data show hundreds of thousands of distinct CDR3 sequences, about 50% seen once. The sequencing sample was made of blood. The receptors stem from an elderly woman in good health.

In its sample, this clonotype was seen many times. The chain has TRBV2 and TRBJ2-7, with D unclear. CDR1 is SNHLY, CDR2 FYNNEI, per germline. The CDR3 contains 13 residues. V was shortened by 5 bases and J by 3 bases, with 11 bases between the two germline ends. Here the CDR3 reads CASSRNEDYEQYF. CDR3 nucleotides: TGTGCCAGCAGTAGGAATGAAGACTACGAGCAGTACTTC.

This clonotype was seen at least ten times. This rearrangement joins TRBV9 to TRBJ2-1, with D possibly TRBD2 on 5 matching bases. Trimming took off 3 bases at V and 7 bases at J, with 17 bases between the two ends. This CDR3 is built from 15 residues. Germline V gene lookup returns CDR1 SGDLS and CDR2 YYNGEE. CDR3 sequence (DNA): TGTGCCAGCAGCGCCCGACTTCGGGATGGGAATGAGCAGTTCTTC. Amino acid sequence: CASSARLRDGNEQFF.